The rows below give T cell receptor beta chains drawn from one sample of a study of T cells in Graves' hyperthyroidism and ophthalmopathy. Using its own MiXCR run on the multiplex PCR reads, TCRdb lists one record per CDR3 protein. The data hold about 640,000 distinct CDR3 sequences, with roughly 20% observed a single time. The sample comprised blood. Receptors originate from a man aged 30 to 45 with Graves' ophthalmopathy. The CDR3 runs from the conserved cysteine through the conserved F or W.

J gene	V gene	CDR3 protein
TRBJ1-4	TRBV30	CAWSVLGSTNEKLFF
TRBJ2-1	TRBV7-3	CASSPQQGLAYNEQFF
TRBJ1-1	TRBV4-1	CASSQDRDRPTEAFF
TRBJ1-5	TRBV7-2	CASSLGGRGLSNQPQHF
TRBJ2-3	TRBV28	CASRGATDTQYF
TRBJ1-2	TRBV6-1	CASSGRDRGYYGYTF
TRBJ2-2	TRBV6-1	CASRGTRGTGELFF
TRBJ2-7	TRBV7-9	CASSHGTSGRSSYEQYF
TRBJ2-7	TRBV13	CASSAGTIKYEQYF
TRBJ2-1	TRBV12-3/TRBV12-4	CASSLNSGRTYNEQFF
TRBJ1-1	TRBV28	CAGKSGTGLMNTEAFF
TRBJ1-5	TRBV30	CAWTQGSNQPQHF
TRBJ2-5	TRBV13	CASSPPRAGGQETQYF
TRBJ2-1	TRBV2	CASRPLGRRGNEQFF
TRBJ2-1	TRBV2	CASTGGRLYNEQFF
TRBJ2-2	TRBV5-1	CASSLSSGRAAGGELFF
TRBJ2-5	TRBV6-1	CASSPTGVVQTQYF
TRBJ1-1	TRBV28	CASSFEGELTGAFF
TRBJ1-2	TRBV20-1	CSARAGTSYGYTF
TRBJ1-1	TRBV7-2	CASSPLGSGDTEAFF
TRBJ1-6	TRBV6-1	CASTSFGSPLHF
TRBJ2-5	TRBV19	CASSPGVAGRQETQYF
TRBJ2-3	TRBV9	CASSETLRTDTQYF
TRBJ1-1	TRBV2	CASGGGWDTEAFF
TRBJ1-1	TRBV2	CASSVESRLNTEAFF
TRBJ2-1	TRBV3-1	CASSLTGTGYNEQFF
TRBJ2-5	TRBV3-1	CASSQEEVAKETQYF
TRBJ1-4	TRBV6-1	CASRTGTLKGEKLFF
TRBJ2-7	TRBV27	CATPPGGASYEQYF
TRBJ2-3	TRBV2	CATEGSGDTQYF
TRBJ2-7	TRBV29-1	CSVAGLGCEQYF
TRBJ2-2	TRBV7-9	CASSLQGPTTGELFF
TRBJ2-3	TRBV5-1	CASSTRLLHLQYF
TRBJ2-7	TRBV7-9	CASTNVRGPYEQYF
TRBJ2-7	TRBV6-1	CASSRLAGVREQYF
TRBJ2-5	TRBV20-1	CSKEATNQETQYF
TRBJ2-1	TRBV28	CASRWAGQAALEQFF
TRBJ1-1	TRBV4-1	CASSQAHNGGAEAFF
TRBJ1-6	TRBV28	CASSLEGNNSPLHF
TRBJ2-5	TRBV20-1	CSARVIPGQGVGTQYF
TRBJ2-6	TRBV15	CATSRDPGEVSGANVLTF
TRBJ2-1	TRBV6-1	CASNIQGHEQFF
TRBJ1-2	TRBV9	CASSVGTGPNYGYTF
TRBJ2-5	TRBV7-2	CASSLGQASETQYF
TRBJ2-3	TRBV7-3	CASSLTTGVGDTQYF
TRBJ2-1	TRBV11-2	CASSSQVTYNEQFF
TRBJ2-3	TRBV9	CASSVEAGGPTDTQYF
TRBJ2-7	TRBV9	CASSNRDQGPEQYF
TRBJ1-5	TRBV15	CATSRGSRSNQPQHF
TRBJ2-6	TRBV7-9	CASSDGVRTAGANVLTF
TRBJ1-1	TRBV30	CAWSPAERRVTEAFF
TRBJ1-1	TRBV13	CASSFHGQGATEAFF
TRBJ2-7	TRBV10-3	CAISESRSLADEQYF
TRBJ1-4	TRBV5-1	CASSLAADNEKLFF
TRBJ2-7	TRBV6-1	CASSALRGSGTGGFSSYEQYF
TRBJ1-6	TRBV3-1	CASSPGHLNSPLHF
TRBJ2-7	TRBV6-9	CASSWTGVGEQYF
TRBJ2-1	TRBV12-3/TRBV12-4	CASSLTSGEQFF